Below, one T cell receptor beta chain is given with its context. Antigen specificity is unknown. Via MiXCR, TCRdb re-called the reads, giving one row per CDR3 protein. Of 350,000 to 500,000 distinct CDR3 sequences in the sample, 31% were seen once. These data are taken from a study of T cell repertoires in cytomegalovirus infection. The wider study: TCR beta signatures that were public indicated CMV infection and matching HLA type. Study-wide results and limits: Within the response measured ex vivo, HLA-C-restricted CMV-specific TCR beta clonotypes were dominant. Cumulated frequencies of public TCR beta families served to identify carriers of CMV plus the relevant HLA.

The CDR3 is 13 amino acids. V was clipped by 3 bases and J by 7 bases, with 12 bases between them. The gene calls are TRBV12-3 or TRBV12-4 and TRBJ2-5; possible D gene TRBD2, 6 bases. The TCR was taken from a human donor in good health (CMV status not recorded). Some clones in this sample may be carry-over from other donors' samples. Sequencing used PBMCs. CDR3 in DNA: TGTGCCAGCAGTTTTTGGAGGGAAACGACCCAGTACTTC. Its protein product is CASSFWRETTQYF.